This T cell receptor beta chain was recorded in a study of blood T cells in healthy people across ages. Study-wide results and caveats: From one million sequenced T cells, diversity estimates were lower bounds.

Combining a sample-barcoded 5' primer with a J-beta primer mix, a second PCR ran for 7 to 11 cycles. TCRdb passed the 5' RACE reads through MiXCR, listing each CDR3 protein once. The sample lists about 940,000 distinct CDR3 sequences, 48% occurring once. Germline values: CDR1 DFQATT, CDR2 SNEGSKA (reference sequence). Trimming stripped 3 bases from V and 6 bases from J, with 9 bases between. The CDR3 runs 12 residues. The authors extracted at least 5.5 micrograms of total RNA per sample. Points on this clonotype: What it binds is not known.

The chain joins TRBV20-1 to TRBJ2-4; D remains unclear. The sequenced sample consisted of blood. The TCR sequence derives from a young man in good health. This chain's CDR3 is CSARQPGNIQYF. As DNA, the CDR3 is TGCAGTGCTAGGCAGCCGGGAAACATTCAGTACTTC.